The 25 T cell receptor beta chains reported below all come from one sample, sequenced in a study of molecular identifiers for immune sequencing clone quantification. TCRdb reanalysed the PCR reads using MiXCR and keeps one entry per CDR3 protein. The sample consists of 75,000 to 100,000 distinct CDR3 sequences, roughly 19% of them appearing once. The sequenced material came from naive CD8+ T cells from blood, with Jurkat cell RNA spiked in. Subset noted: FACS-sorted CD8+CD4-CCR7+CD45RA+ naive T cells. Receptors were obtained from a human donor in good health. Some libraries in this study had Jurkat cell RNA spiked in.

In this sample, this clonotype turned up a few times. A much larger clonotype is one base distant, so this may be a read error. The J gene is TRBJ2-1, the V gene TRBV4-2, with 8 bases aligning to TRBD2. The CDR3 length is 14 residues. Germline V CDR1 and CDR2: LGHNA, YNFKEQ. CDR3 in amino acids: CASGQGTRMNEQFF. The DNA for the CDR3 is TGTGCCAGCGGCCAGGGGACTAGGATGAATGAGCAGTTCTTC.

There are a few counts of this clonotype. V usage is TRBV11-2 and J usage is TRBJ2-7; D unclear. Germline CDR1 SGHAT, CDR2 FQNNGV. Between the trimmed V and J ends, which lost 1 base and 2 bases, there was a span of 18 bases. This CDR3 spans 17 amino acids. The DNA for the CDR3 is TGTGCCAGCAGCTTAGCTGGGCCGGCACTCAGCACCTACGAGCAGTACTTC. It yields the protein CASSLAGPALSTYEQYF.

This clonotype has ten or more counts. The chain combines TRBV28 with TRBJ2-7; 8 bases are shared with TRBD2. This CDR3 has 15 residues. The junction had 6 bases not matched to a gene; V was cut back by 5 bases and J by 0 bases. The V gene's germline CDR1 is MDHEN and CDR2 SYDVKM. CDR3: CASSPFSGASYEQYF. The DNA of the CDR3 is TGTGCCAGCAGTCCTTTTAGCGGGGCCTCCTACGAGCAGTACTTC.

The sample holds many counts of this clonotype. This rearrangement joins TRBV7-9 to TRBJ2-5, with D possibly being TRBD1 (6 bases). The V gene lost 6 bases and the J gene lost 5 bases, with 10 bases spanning the gap. CDR1 and CDR2 from the germline V gene are SEHNR and FQNEAQ (reference sequence). The CDR3 has 12 amino acids. The CDR3, as DNA: TGTGCCAGCAGGGGGGCGCGTGAGACCCAGTACTTC. It codes for CASRGARETQYF.

The J gene is TRBJ1-2, the V gene TRBV23-1; unclear D gene. TRBV23-1 is an ORF; its function is uncertain. This CDR3 spans 15 amino acids. V dropped 3 bases and J dropped 7 bases, with 18 bases sitting between them. The CDR3 protein is CASSQNHPTRGGYTF. CDR3 sequence (DNA): TGCGCCAGCAGTCAGAATCACCCCACTCGGGGTGGCTACACCTTC.

This clonotype was observed many times. The gene calls are TRBV29-1 and TRBJ2-7; weak D call: TRBD2 (5 bases). V was clipped by 4 bases and J by 2 bases, with 9 bases between them. This CDR3 region has 12 residues. Germline V gene lookup returns CDR1 SQVTM and CDR2 ANQGSEA. As DNA, the CDR3 is TGCAGCGTTGTGAGCGGCCCCTACGAGCAGTACTTC. Translated: CSVVSGPYEQYF.

This clonotype was seen many times. The genes are TRBV7-2 and TRBJ2-2; D remains unclear. The CDR3 consists of 14 residues. Germline CDR1 and CDR2: SGHTA and FQGNSA. The V gene lost 5 bases and the J gene lost 1 base, with 8 bases spanning the gap. The chain's CDR3 is CASSVALNTGELFF. CDR3 in DNA: TGTGCCAGCAGCGTCGCCCTGAACACCGGGGAGCTGTTTTTT.

The chain employs TRBV7-9 and TRBJ2-1; TRBD2 aligns across 11 bases. The CDR3 sequence is 15 residues long. Germline CDR1 and CDR2: SEHNR and FQNEAQ (reference sequence). The ends lost 5 bases at V and 7 bases at J; junction bases unmatched: 7. CDR3 residues: CASSVLAGVGNEQFF. In DNA form, the CDR3 reads TGTGCCAGCAGCGTACTAGCGGGAGTAGGTAATGAGCAGTTCTTC. Based on the CDR3 plus reference TRBV7-9 and TRBJ2-1, the full variable domain is DTGVSQNPRHKITKRGQNVTFRCDPISEHNRLYWYRQTLGQGPEFLTYFQNEAQLEKSRLLSDRFSAERPKGSFSTLEIQRTEQGDSAMYLCASSVLAGVGNEQFFGPGTRLTVL.

This clonotype was found many times. The chain links TRBV6-5 to TRBJ2-7; perhaps TRBD1 as D (5 bases). There are 13 residues in the CDR3. Germline-derived CDR1 and CDR2 are MNHEY and SVGAGI. V lost 1 base to trimming and J lost 6 bases, with 10 bases between them. CDR3 sequence reads: CASSYWQGAEQYF. The DNA of the CDR3 is TGTGCCAGCAGTTACTGGCAGGGCGCCGAGCAGTACTTC.

At least ten counts were recorded for this clonotype. The chain uses TRBV5-1 and TRBJ1-3, with 8 nucleotides matching TRBD1. Germline V gene lookup returns CDR1 SGHRS and CDR2 YFSETQ. J was trimmed by 4 bases and V by 3 bases; bases with no gene match: 3. The CDR3 extends over 14 amino acids. CDR3 in amino acids: CASSSRGLGNTIYF. The CDR3 DNA sequence: TGCGCCAGCAGCTCCAGGGGGCTGGGAAACACCATATATTTT.

Remarks on this clonotype: This could be a read error, since a much larger clone is one nucleotide away. The chain joins TRBV2 to TRBJ1-1, with D perhaps matching TRBD1 (5 bases). The CDR3 length is 12 residues. From germline, CDR1 is SNHLY and CDR2 FYNNEI. V lost 6 bases to trimming and J lost 3 bases, with 8 bases between them. The CDR3 region has the DNA TGTGCCAGCAGATCAGGGTACACTGAAGCTTTCTTT. This gives the protein CASRSGYTEAFF.

There are many counts of this clonotype. The rearrangement joins TRBV6-2 or TRBV6-3 to TRBJ2-1; D is possibly TRBD2 (6 bases). This CDR3 comprises 11 residues. In germline, CDR1 is MNHEY, CDR2 SVGEGT. Trimming took 8 bases from V and 9 from J, leaving 11 bases between them. CDR3 DNA: TGTGCCAGCCATAACGGGGGTGAGCAGTTCTTC. Translating it yields CASHNGGEQFF.

There are many counts of this clonotype. This chain uses TRBV6-2 or TRBV6-3 with TRBJ1-1; 9 positions agree with TRBD1. The CDR3 contains 16 residues. Germline V lookup: CDR1 MNHEY, CDR2 SVGEGT. V lost 2 bases and J lost 8; bases outside the gene matches: 12. DNA for the CDR3: TGTGCCAGCAGTTACAGCCCGGGACAGGGCAGTAACGAAGCTTTCTTT. Translating it yields CASSYSPGQGSNEAFF.

The chain links TRBV9 to TRBJ2-3, with D tentatively TRBD2 (6 bases). The germline CDR1 and CDR2 sequences are SGDLS and YYNGEE. The V end was cut by 4 bases, the J end by 2 bases, with 17 bases between. The CDR3 runs 16 residues. In DNA, the CDR3 is TGTGCCAGCAGCCCCCTGGCGGGGCCTAACACAGATACGCAGTATTTT. Encoded protein: CASSPLAGPNTDTQYF.

This clonotype was found many times. As DNA, the CDR3 is TGTGCCAGCAGTCTAGGACTAGCGGGAGGCACAGATACGCAGTATTTT. It codes for CASSLGLAGGTDTQYF. The chain carries TRBV27 and TRBJ2-3, with TRBD2 matching 13 bases. The CDR3 is 16 residues long. CDR1 is MNHEY, CDR2 SMNVEV, per germline (reference sequence). Trimming removed 5 bases from V and 1 base from J; junction bases left unmatched: 3.

Ten or more counts support this clonotype. The genes are TRBV4-3 and TRBJ2-1; perhaps D is TRBD1 or TRBD2 (6 bases each). This CDR3 contains 18 residues. CDR1 is LGHNA and CDR2 is YSLEER in the germline V gene. V shed 0 bases and J shed 3 bases, with 18 bases lying between them. CDR3 DNA sequence: TGCGCCAGCAGCCAAGATGTCGCGTGGGGGGCCGGCTACAATGAGCAGTTCTTC. It codes for CASSQDVAWGAGYNEQFF.

This clonotype was counted many times. The rearrangement joins TRBV5-5 to TRBJ1-1, with 7 nucleotides matching TRBD1. Trimming removed 2 bases from V and 3 bases from J; junction bases left unmatched: 4. This CDR3 spans 14 amino acids. Germline CDR1 and CDR2: SGHKS and YYEKEE (reference sequence). CDR3 amino acids: CASSFRDSYTEAFF. The CDR3 nucleotides are TGTGCCAGCAGCTTCCGGGACAGTTACACTGAAGCTTTCTTT.

This clonotype was seen at least ten times. This chain uses TRBV20-1 with TRBJ2-3; D could derive from TRBD1 or TRBD2 (5 bases each). This CDR3 contains 14 residues. Trimming took off 2 bases at V and 4 bases at J, with 13 bases between the two ends. CDR1 is DFQATT and CDR2 is SNEGSKA in the germline V gene (reference sequence). Here the CDR3 reads CSARLEGFPDTQYF. DNA for the CDR3: TGCAGTGCTAGACTAGAGGGGTTCCCAGATACGCAGTATTTT.

In the case of this clonotype: This clone may be a read error of a much larger clone one base away. The chain joins TRBV7-3 to TRBJ2-1; no firm D call. Trimming removed 2 bases at V and 3 bases at J, with 14 bases between. The CDR3 has 16 amino acids. The germline V gene has CDR1 SGHTA and CDR2 FQGTGA. CDR3 protein: CASSLGVTGIYNEQFF. Here the CDR3 DNA reads TGTGCCAGCAGCTTAGGTGTGACTGGCATCTACAATGAGCAGTTCTTC.

There are many counts of this clonotype. This chain uses TRBV14 with TRBJ1-1; D call uncertain. Germline V CDR1 and CDR2: SGHDN, FVKESK. V was cut by 1 base and J by 4 bases, with 7 bases left in between. The CDR3 runs 13 residues. CDR3 loop: CASSQVSGTEAFF. The CDR3 DNA is TGTGCCAGCAGCCAAGTTTCGGGCACTGAAGCTTTCTTT. Full variable domain (missing parts from reference TRBV14 and TRBJ1-1): EAGVTQFPSHSVIEKGQTVTLRCDPISGHDNLYWYRRVMGKEIKFLLHFVKESKQDESGMPNNRFLAERTGGTYSTLKVQPAELEDSGVYFCASSQVSGTEAFFGQGTRLTVV.

At least ten counts were recorded for this clonotype. The rearrangement links TRBV13 to TRBJ2-3; 8 bases match TRBD2. This CDR3 is built from 16 residues. Trimming at V came to 3 bases and at J to 2 bases, leaving 7 bases not matched to a gene. Germline V gene sequence: CDR1 PRHDT, CDR2 FYEKMQ (reference sequence). The CDR3 nucleotides are TGTGCCAGCAGCTTTGGACTAGCTTACCCCACAGATACGCAGTATTTT. This translates into CASSFGLAYPTDTQYF.

There are many counts of this clonotype. The chain has TRBV5-6 and TRBJ2-7, with D perhaps TRBD1 (5 bases). The CDR3 contains 14 residues. Trimming removed 2 bases from V and 2 bases from J, with 11 bases in between. Germline loops: CDR1 SGHDT, CDR2 YYEEEE. The CDR3 reads CASSFSRAAYEQYF. CDR3 in DNA: TGTGCCAGCAGCTTTTCCAGGGCAGCCTACGAGCAGTACTTC. The full variable domain, in which reference TRBV5-6 and TRBJ2-7 provide the parts outside the CDR3, is DAGVTQSPTHLIKTRGQQVTLRCSPKSGHDTVSWYQQALGQGPQFIFQYYEEEERQRGNFPDRFSGHQFPNYSSELNVNALLLGDSALYLCASSFSRAAYEQYFGPGTRLTVT.

At least ten counts were recorded for this clonotype. This chain links TRBV6-2 or TRBV6-3 with TRBJ2-1, with 12 nucleotides matching TRBD2. The J segment lost 8 bases and the V segment lost 7 bases, leaving 9 bases of the junction unmatched. Germline lookup yields CDR1 MNHEY and CDR2 SVGEGT. The CDR3 totals 15 residues. The CDR3 here is CASILLAGGLDEQFF. In DNA, the CDR3 is TGTGCCAGCATCCTACTAGCGGGGGGCCTCGATGAGCAGTTCTTC.

At least ten counts were recorded for this clonotype. This chain connects TRBV7-2 to TRBJ2-3; D is perhaps TRBD1 (5 bases). V lost 0 bases to trimming and J lost 7 bases, with 26 bases between them. Germline lookup yields CDR1 SGHTA and CDR2 FQGNSA. This CDR3 region has 19 residues. In nucleotides, the CDR3 is TGTGCCAGCAGCTTAGCGGAATTGGTGGCAGGGCGCCCCTCCTATACGCAGTATTTT. Its protein is CASSLAELVAGRPSYTQYF.

This clonotype showed up many times. The chain carries TRBV6-6 and TRBJ1-2; D gene unclear. V lost 2 bases, J lost 2 bases, and 6 bases lay in between. Germline loops: CDR1 MNHNY, CDR2 SVGAGI (reference sequence). This CDR3 spans 13 amino acids. For the CDR3, the DNA is TGTGCCAGCAGTTACGCGGGAAACTATGGCTACACCTTC. It codes for CASSYAGNYGYTF.